Listed below are T cell receptor beta chains from one sample, sequenced in a study of T cell repertoires in cytomegalovirus infection. From the reads, TCRdb called clonotypes with MiXCR, one entry per CDR3 protein. Counted here are fewer than 55,000 distinct CDR3 sequences, about 20% occurring once; the ten biggest clones make up 80%. What these receptors recognize is not known. The sequencing here drew on CD8+ T cells from cultured PBMCs, taken from culture after CMV antigen stimulation. These receptors were collected from a human donor in good health (CMV status not recorded). Some clones in this sample may be carry-over from other donors' samples. The CDR3 runs from the conserved cysteine through the conserved F or W. The D gene is left open where the match is weak. The listing skips clone size in some rows; elsewhere it reads once, few, many or a size class.

v_gene: TRBV7-9; abundance: many; j_gene: TRBJ1-1; d_gene: NA; CDR3aa: CASSLDYGLTEAFF; CDR3nt: TGTGCCAGCAGCTTAGACTATGGTCTCACTGAAGCTTTCTTT
v_gene: TRBV7-8; abundance: few; j_gene: TRBJ2-5; d_gene: NA; CDR3aa: CASGNGDLNLQETQYF; CDR3nt: TGTGCCAGCGGCAATGGGGACTTGAATCTCCAAGAGACCCAGTACTTC
v_gene: TRBV10-3; abundance: NA; j_gene: TRBJ2-3; d_gene: TRBD2; CDR3aa: CAISVLEKSGETTDTQYF; CDR3nt: TGTGCCATCAGTGTCCTTGAGAAGAGCGGGGAGACCACAGATACGCAGTATTTT
v_gene: TRBV7-8; abundance: few; j_gene: TRBJ2-1; d_gene: NA; CDR3aa: CASSSSRGFSDEQFF; CDR3nt: TGCGCCAGCAGCAGCTCAAGGGGTTTTTCTGATGAGCAGTTCTTC
v_gene: TRBV2; abundance: NA; j_gene: TRBJ2-1; d_gene: TRBD1; CDR3aa: CASSERGLGTPLGEQFF; CDR3nt: TGTGCCAGCAGTGAAAGGGGGCTAGGGACCCCTTTGGGTGAGCAGTTCTTC
v_gene: TRBV5-1; abundance: NA; j_gene: TRBJ2-5; d_gene: TRBD1; CDR3aa: CASSASTGLETQYF; CDR3nt: TGCGCCAGCAGCGCCTCGACAGGGTTAGAGACCCAGTACTTC
v_gene: TRBV12-3/TRBV12-4; abundance: NA; j_gene: TRBJ1-2; d_gene: NA; CDR3aa: CASSVGSYGYTF; CDR3nt: TGTGCCAGCAGTGTGGGGAGCTATGGCTACACCTTC
v_gene: TRBV7-2; abundance: few; j_gene: TRBJ1-2; d_gene: NA; CDR3aa: CASSLGGIYGYTF; CDR3nt: TGTGCCAGCAGCTTAGGGGGGATCTATGGCTACACCTTC
v_gene: TRBV7-9; abundance: NA; j_gene: TRBJ1-4; d_gene: NA; CDR3aa: CASRGPNEINEKLFF; CDR3nt: TGTGCCAGCAGGGGTCCTAATGAAATCAATGAAAAACTGTTTTTT
v_gene: TRBV27; abundance: few; j_gene: TRBJ2-7; d_gene: TRBD2; CDR3aa: CASSTSGLGREQYF; CDR3nt: TGTGCCAGCAGTACCTCGGGACTAGGGAGGGAGCAGTACTTC
v_gene: TRBV12-3/TRBV12-4; abundance: NA; j_gene: TRBJ2-5; d_gene: NA; CDR3aa: CASSLVSTLAETQYF; CDR3nt: TGTGCCAGCAGTTTAGTGTCTACTCTCGCAGAGACCCAGTACTTC
v_gene: TRBV11-2; abundance: NA; j_gene: TRBJ2-3; d_gene: TRBD1; CDR3aa: CASSQDRDTDTQYF; CDR3nt: TGTGCCAGCAGCCAGGACAGGGACACAGATACGCAGTATTTT
v_gene: TRBV27; abundance: few; j_gene: TRBJ1-5; d_gene: NA; CDR3aa: CASSLSWGSNQPQHF; CDR3nt: TGTGCCAGCAGTTTATCTTGGGGTAGCAATCAGCCCCAGCATTTT
v_gene: TRBV9; abundance: NA; j_gene: TRBJ2-3; d_gene: NA; CDR3aa: CASSVGRGPAQYF; CDR3nt: TGTGCCAGCAGCGTAGGACGAGGTCCAGCGCAGTATTTT
v_gene: TRBV12-3/TRBV12-4; abundance: few; j_gene: TRBJ1-5; d_gene: NA; CDR3aa: CASSTDRKNQPQHF; CDR3nt: TGTGCCAGCAGTACGGACAGAAAGAATCAGCCCCAGCATTTT
v_gene: TRBV10-2; abundance: few; j_gene: TRBJ2-2; d_gene: TRBD2; CDR3aa: CASSEWRRTSGGANTGELFF; CDR3nt: TGCGCCAGCAGTGAGTGGAGACGGACTAGCGGGGGGGCGAACACCGGGGAGCTGTTTTTT
v_gene: TRBV7-8; abundance: few; j_gene: TRBJ1-1; d_gene: NA; CDR3aa: CASSLLRREVAEAFF; CDR3nt: TGTGCCAGCAGCTTATTACGGCGTGAGGTCGCTGAAGCTTTCTTT
v_gene: TRBV2; abundance: NA; j_gene: TRBJ2-4; d_gene: NA; CDR3aa: CASSDRSSDIQYF; CDR3nt: TGTGCCAGCAGTGATAGGAGTTCCGACATTCAGTACTTC
v_gene: TRBV15; abundance: NA; j_gene: TRBJ1-2; d_gene: NA; CDR3aa: CATSTRGPYGYTF; CDR3nt: TGTGCCACCAGCACCCGGGGACCCTATGGCTACACCTTC
v_gene: TRBV7-9; abundance: NA; j_gene: TRBJ1-1; d_gene: NA; CDR3aa: CASSLKGLQNTEAFF; CDR3nt: TGTGCCAGCAGCTTAAAGGGACTGCAGAACACTGAAGCTTTCTTT
v_gene: TRBV28; abundance: NA; j_gene: TRBJ1-2; d_gene: TRBD1; CDR3aa: CASSDRDRGDGGYTF; CDR3nt: TGTGCCAGCAGTGATAGGGACAGGGGAGATGGAGGCTACACCTTC
v_gene: TRBV7-2; abundance: NA; j_gene: TRBJ2-3; d_gene: NA; CDR3aa: CASSSTGSWGTDTQYF; CDR3nt: TGTGCCAGCAGCTCAACAGGGTCGTGGGGCACAGATACGCAGTATTTT
v_gene: TRBV6-6; abundance: NA; j_gene: TRBJ1-5; d_gene: NA; CDR3aa: CASSYRGFGNQPQHF; CDR3nt: TGTGCCAGCAGTTACAGGGGCTTCGGCAATCAGCCCCAGCATTTT
v_gene: TRBV6-6; abundance: NA; j_gene: TRBJ2-2; d_gene: NA; CDR3aa: CASDDDRPGYRNTGELFF; CDR3nt: TGTGCCAGCGACGATGACAGACCTGGCTATAGGAACACCGGGGAGCTGTTTTTT
v_gene: TRBV25-1; abundance: NA; j_gene: TRBJ2-3; d_gene: NA; CDR3aa: CASAPGAADTQYF; CDR3nt: TGTGCCAGCGCCCCGGGGGCAGCGGATACGCAGTATTTT
v_gene: TRBV12-3/TRBV12-4; abundance: many; j_gene: TRBJ1-1; d_gene: TRBD1; CDR3aa: CASSLGRGYTEAFF; CDR3nt: TGTGCCAGCAGTTTAGGCAGGGGGTACACTGAAGCTTTCTTT
v_gene: TRBV11-2; abundance: few; j_gene: TRBJ2-1; d_gene: NA; CDR3aa: CASSPSGGQFNEQFF; CDR3nt: TGTGCCAGCAGCCCTTCCGGGGGGCAATTCAATGAGCAGTTCTTC
v_gene: TRBV6-6; abundance: NA; j_gene: TRBJ1-5; d_gene: TRBD1; CDR3aa: CASSYTLTGDQPQHF; CDR3nt: TGTGCCAGCAGTTACACCCTGACAGGGGATCAGCCCCAGCATTTT
v_gene: TRBV6-6; abundance: NA; j_gene: TRBJ1-3; d_gene: NA; CDR3aa: CASISGSYSGNTIYF; CDR3nt: TGTGCCAGCATTTCGGGGTCCTACTCTGGAAACACCATATATTTT
v_gene: TRBV2; abundance: NA; j_gene: TRBJ2-1; d_gene: TRBD2; CDR3aa: CASSSSGGGFYEQFF; CDR3nt: TGTGCCAGCAGTTCTAGCGGGGGAGGGTTCTATGAGCAGTTCTTC
v_gene: TRBV7-9; abundance: few; j_gene: TRBJ1-2; d_gene: NA; CDR3aa: CASSTGEGGYTF; CDR3nt: TGTGCCAGCAGCACGGGGGAGGGAGGCTACACCTTC
v_gene: TRBV9; abundance: NA; j_gene: TRBJ2-3; d_gene: NA; CDR3aa: CASSVEPRETDTQYF; CDR3nt: TGTGCCAGCAGCGTAGAGCCCCGTGAGACAGATACGCAGTATTTT
v_gene: TRBV6-1; abundance: few; j_gene: TRBJ2-1; d_gene: NA; CDR3aa: CASSNPLGNEQFF; CDR3nt: TGTGCCAGCAGTAACCCCCTTGGCAATGAGCAGTTCTTC
v_gene: TRBV28; abundance: NA; j_gene: TRBJ1-2; d_gene: NA; CDR3aa: CASSLGPGVNYGYTF; CDR3nt: TGTGCCAGCAGTTTAGGGCCGGGGGTTAACTATGGCTACACCTTC
v_gene: TRBV20-1; abundance: few; j_gene: TRBJ1-1; d_gene: TRBD1; CDR3aa: CRGDRGLNTEAFF; CDR3nt: TGCAGGGGGGACAGGGGGCTCAACACTGAAGCTTTCTTT
v_gene: TRBV7-6; abundance: NA; j_gene: TRBJ2-1; d_gene: NA; CDR3aa: CASSSGGRESSYNEQFF; CDR3nt: TGTGCCAGCAGCTCAGGAGGCCGCGAAAGCTCCTACAATGAGCAGTTCTTC
v_gene: TRBV7-6; abundance: NA; j_gene: TRBJ2-3; d_gene: NA; CDR3aa: CASSSGVDTQYF; CDR3nt: TGTGCCAGCAGCTCAGGGGTGGATACGCAGTATTTT
v_gene: TRBV7-9; abundance: few; j_gene: TRBJ1-4; d_gene: NA; CDR3aa: CASSLGVQENEKLSF; CDR3nt: TGTGCCAGCAGCTTAGGGGTACAGGAGAATGAAAAACTGTCTTTT
v_gene: TRBV12-3/TRBV12-4; abundance: few; j_gene: TRBJ2-4; d_gene: TRBD2; CDR3aa: CASSFLAGLAKNIQYF; CDR3nt: TGTGCCAGCAGTTTTCTAGCGGGTCTAGCCAAAAACATTCAGTACTTC
v_gene: TRBV7-9; abundance: NA; j_gene: TRBJ2-2; d_gene: NA; CDR3aa: CASSGPGRGNTGELFF; CDR3nt: TGTGCCAGCAGCGGACCTGGCAGGGGGAACACCGGGGAGCTGTTTTTT
v_gene: TRBV7-2; abundance: NA; j_gene: TRBJ2-5; d_gene: NA; CDR3aa: CASSLWTTLAETQYF; CDR3nt: TGTGCCAGCAGCCTATGGACTACCCTGGCAGAGACCCAGTACTTC
v_gene: TRBV12-5; abundance: NA; j_gene: TRBJ2-7; d_gene: NA; CDR3aa: CASGIGGSYEQYF; CDR3nt: TGTGCTAGTGGCATCGGTGGATCCTACGAGCAGTACTTC
v_gene: TRBV7-2; abundance: few; j_gene: TRBJ2-7; d_gene: NA; CDR3aa: CASSLGVYEQYF; CDR3nt: TGTGCCAGCAGCTTAGGGGTCTACGAGCAGTACTTC
v_gene: TRBV6-2/TRBV6-3; abundance: NA; j_gene: TRBJ1-5; d_gene: NA; CDR3aa: CASSYSMDRYQPQHF; CDR3nt: TGTGCCAGCAGTTACTCGATGGACAGATATCAGCCCCAGCATTTT
v_gene: TRBV7-6; abundance: NA; j_gene: TRBJ1-1; d_gene: NA; CDR3aa: CASSPPRGHGKNTEAFF; CDR3nt: TGTGCCAGCAGCCCCCCAAGAGGGCATGGGAAGAACACTGAAGCTTTCTTT
v_gene: TRBV7-2; abundance: few; j_gene: TRBJ2-3; d_gene: TRBD2; CDR3aa: CASSSELAGATDTQYF; CDR3nt: TGTGCCAGCAGCTCGGAACTAGCGGGGGCAACAGATACGCAGTATTTT
v_gene: TRBV6-6; abundance: NA; j_gene: TRBJ2-1; d_gene: TRBD2; CDR3aa: CASSSGLVYEQFF; CDR3nt: TGTGCCAGCAGTTCTGGACTAGTTTATGAGCAGTTCTTC
v_gene: TRBV6-2/TRBV6-3; abundance: NA; j_gene: TRBJ1-1; d_gene: NA; CDR3aa: CASSLNRVIMNTEAFF; CDR3nt: TGTGCCAGCAGTTTAAACAGGGTGATCATGAACACTGAAGCTTTCTTT
v_gene: TRBV7-2; abundance: once; j_gene: TRBJ1-1; d_gene: TRBD1; CDR3aa: CASSLGAGQGATGREAFF; CDR3nt: TGTGCCAGCAGCTTAGGGGCGGGACAGGGGGCCACCGGTCGGGAAGCTTTCTTT
v_gene: TRBV29-1; abundance: NA; j_gene: TRBJ1-1; d_gene: NA; CDR3aa: CSVVLRGGKPTGTEAFF; CDR3nt: TGCAGCGTTGTCCTCCGGGGAGGGAAACCCACCGGCACTGAAGCTTTCTTT
v_gene: TRBV7-2; abundance: few; j_gene: TRBJ1-1; d_gene: NA; CDR3aa: CASSSYAGAEAFF; CDR3nt: TGTGCCAGCAGCTCGTACGCGGGCGCTGAAGCTTTCTTT
v_gene: TRBV7-2; abundance: once; j_gene: TRBJ2-7; d_gene: TRBD1; CDR3aa: CASSPKAAGQDYEQYF; CDR3nt: TGTGCCAGCAGCCCTAAAGCCGCCGGACAGGACTACGAGCAGTACTTC